Below, 10 T cell receptor beta chains from the same sample are listed, as sequenced in a study of blood T cell repertoires in COVID-19. Libraries were prepared by immunoSEQ multiplex PCR; TCRdb keeps only in-frame clonotypes and omits some of them. The sample shows around 62,000 clones, approximately 93% of them seen only once. Sequenced material: peripheral blood. Every receptor here comes from a man in his 70s with active COVID-19.

V and J are TRBV6-5 and TRBJ2-7; 12 bases agree with TRBD2. V shed 7 bases, J shed 6 bases, and the junction held 7 bases outside the gene matches. Germline CDR1 MNHEY, CDR2 SVGAGI. The CDR3 spans 14 residues. CDR3: CASTASGGAGEQYF. For the CDR3, the DNA is TGTGCCAGCACGGCTAGCGGGGGGGCGGGCGAGCAGTACTTC.

V and J are TRBV4-1 and TRBJ1-3; 10 bases line up with TRBD1. Germline V gene sequence: CDR1 MGHRA, CDR2 YSYEKL. This CDR3 is 17 amino acids long. Unmatched junction bases numbered 11, after V lost 0 bases and J lost 9 bases. The CDR3 loop reads CASSQETGGDFQGTIYF. CDR3 coding DNA: TGCGCCAGCAGCCAAGAGACAGGGGGCGATTTTCAAGGCACCATATATTTT.

The rearrangement joins TRBV27 to TRBJ2-5; perhaps TRBD2 as D (6 bases). CDR3 length equals 15 residues. The germline gives CDR1 MNHEY, CDR2 SMNVEV (reference sequence). V was pared by 6 bases and J by 1 base, with 15 bases between. This CDR3 is CASSLSWTTQETQYF. Here the CDR3 DNA reads TGTGCCAGCAGCCTCAGCTGGACTACCCAAGAGACCCAGTACTTC.

The V and J genes are TRBV5-4 and TRBJ2-3, with D maybe TRBD2 (5 bases). This CDR3 has 15 residues. Between the trimmed V and J ends, which lost 6 bases and 2 bases, there was a span of 16 bases. Germline V gene lookup returns CDR1 SGHNT and CDR2 YYREEE (reference sequence). The CDR3, as DNA: TGTGCCAGCACCTCGATAGGGAGACTCACAGATACGCAGTATTTT. This sequence encodes CASTSIGRLTDTQYF.

The gene calls are TRBV6-2 or TRBV6-3 and TRBJ2-2, with TRBD1 as a possible D gene (6 bases). Germline V gives CDR1 MNHEY, CDR2 SVGEGT. Trimming stripped 2 bases from V and 8 bases from J, with 12 bases between. This CDR3 has 14 amino acids. CDR3 amino acids: CASSYGHRVGELFF. The CDR3 DNA is TGTGCCAGCAGTTACGGCCACAGGGTTGGGGAGCTGTTTTTT.

The genes are TRBV19 and TRBJ2-7, with 9 bases matching TRBD1. J gave up 1 base and V 5 bases, and 6 bases lay outside the gene matches. There are 15 residues in the CDR3. CDR1 is LNHDA and CDR2 is SQIVND in the germline V gene (reference sequence). The CDR3 DNA reads as TGTGCCAGTAGTCCCTCCGGGACAGGGTCCTACGAGCAGTACTTC. Its translation is CASSPSGTGSYEQYF. Full variable domain (remainder filled in from reference TRBV19 and TRBJ2-7): DGGITQSPKYLFRKEGQNVTLSCEQNLNHDAMYWYRQDPGQGLRLIYYSQIVNDFQKGDIAEGYSVSREKKESFPLTVTSAQKNPTAFYLCASSPSGTGSYEQYFGPGTRLTVT.

The rearrangement uses TRBV19 and TRBJ1-2; 7 nucleotides align to TRBD1. V was clipped by 7 bases and J by 4 bases; unmatched bases: 6. This CDR3 has 13 amino acids. Germline assignment: CDR1 LNHDA and CDR2 SQIVND (reference sequence). CDR3 region: CASTTGARYGYTF. The CDR3, as DNA: TGTGCCAGTACCACAGGGGCCCGCTATGGCTACACCTTC.

The rearrangement joins TRBV19 to TRBJ1-5; 7 bases fit TRBD1. Per the germline V gene, CDR1 is LNHDA and CDR2 is SQIVND (reference sequence). J was trimmed by 3 bases and V by 5 bases; bases with no gene match: 4. There are 14 residues in the CDR3. As DNA, the CDR3 is TGTGCCAGTAGTGGAGGGGGCTTCAATCAGCCCCAGCATTTT. Translating it yields CASSGGGFNQPQHF.

V is TRBV4-1 and J is TRBJ1-5, with 8 bases lining up with TRBD1. The germline gives CDR1 MGHRA, CDR2 YSYEKL. The CDR3 consists of 18 residues. V shed 0 bases, J shed 2 bases, and the junction held 9 bases outside the gene matches. CDR3 coding DNA: TGCGCCAGCAGCCAAGATAACCTGCAGGGGGCAGGCAATCAGCCCCAGCATTTT. Amino acid sequence: CASSQDNLQGAGNQPQHF.

V is TRBV19 and J is TRBJ2-3; 9 bases match TRBD1. Germline assignment: CDR1 LNHDA and CDR2 SQIVND (reference sequence). The CDR3 consists of 15 residues. Trimming took 4 bases from V and 3 from J; bases not matched to a gene: 5. The CDR3 bases are TGTGCCAGTAGTAGGCGACAGGGGGGGACAGATACGCAGTATTTT. Translated: CASSRRQGGTDTQYF.